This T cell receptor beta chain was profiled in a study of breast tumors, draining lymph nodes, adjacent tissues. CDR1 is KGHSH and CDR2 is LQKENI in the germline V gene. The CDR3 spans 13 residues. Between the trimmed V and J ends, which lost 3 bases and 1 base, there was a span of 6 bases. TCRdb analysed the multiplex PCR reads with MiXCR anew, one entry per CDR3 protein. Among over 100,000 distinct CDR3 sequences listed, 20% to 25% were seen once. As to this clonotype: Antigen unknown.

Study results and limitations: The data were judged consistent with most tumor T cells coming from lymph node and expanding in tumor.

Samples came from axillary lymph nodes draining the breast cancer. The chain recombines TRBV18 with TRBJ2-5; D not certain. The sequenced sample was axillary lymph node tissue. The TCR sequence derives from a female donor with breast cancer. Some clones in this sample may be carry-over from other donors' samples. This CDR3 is CASSPFRQETQYF. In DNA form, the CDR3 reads TGTGCCAGCTCACCGTTTCGCCAAGAGACCCAGTACTTC.